These T cell receptor beta chains were read from a single sample in a study of response to subunit inactivated influenza vaccine. TCRdb processed the RT-PCR reads anew with MiXCR; each CDR3 protein has one entry. This sample carries 710,000 or so distinct CDR3 sequences, around 16% of them seen once, and the ten largest clones take roughly 11%. The sample in question was PBMCs from blood, obtained 11 to 12 days after vaccination. Every receptor here comes from a man aged 50 to 59 who received an inactivated influenza vaccine. Both conserved end residues are part of each CDR3. Clone size appears in some rows only: once, few, many, or a class for an expanded clone.

V gene	clone size	J gene	CDR3 protein
TRBV3-1	NA	TRBJ2-2	CASSQVGLAKNTGELFF
TRBV7-2	NA	TRBJ2-7	CASSPWEAAYEQYF
TRBV3-1	few	TRBJ2-1	CASSTASGRISSYNEQFF
TRBV20-1	NA	TRBJ2-3	CSEAGARTDTQYF
TRBV4-3	few	TRBJ2-1	CASSQDRLAGTYNEQFF
TRBV4-2	NA	TRBJ2-7	CASSQDLLAGSYEQYF
TRBV20-1	NA	TRBJ2-5	CSASAPGTVQDTQYF
TRBV19	few	TRBJ1-1	CASSPATGTTEAFF
TRBV4-2	few	TRBJ2-1	CASSQEKISGYEQFF
TRBV10-3	NA	TRBJ2-7	CAISEPPGAQQYF
TRBV4-1	few	TRBJ2-3	CASSQGAGSGGIDTQYF
TRBV7-8	NA	TRBJ2-2	CASSLSGTGGSGELFF
TRBV29-1	many	TRBJ2-7	CSVSVTRSSYEQYF
TRBV12-3/TRBV12-4	NA	TRBJ2-7	CASSSGVRREQYF
TRBV29-1	few	TRBJ1-1	CSVNTGTEAFF
TRBV6-2/TRBV6-3	NA	TRBJ2-6	CASSYFGESLPGANVLTF
TRBV6-6	NA	TRBJ1-5	CASGGSNQPQHF
TRBV6-1	NA	TRBJ1-1	CASRERGGTEAFF